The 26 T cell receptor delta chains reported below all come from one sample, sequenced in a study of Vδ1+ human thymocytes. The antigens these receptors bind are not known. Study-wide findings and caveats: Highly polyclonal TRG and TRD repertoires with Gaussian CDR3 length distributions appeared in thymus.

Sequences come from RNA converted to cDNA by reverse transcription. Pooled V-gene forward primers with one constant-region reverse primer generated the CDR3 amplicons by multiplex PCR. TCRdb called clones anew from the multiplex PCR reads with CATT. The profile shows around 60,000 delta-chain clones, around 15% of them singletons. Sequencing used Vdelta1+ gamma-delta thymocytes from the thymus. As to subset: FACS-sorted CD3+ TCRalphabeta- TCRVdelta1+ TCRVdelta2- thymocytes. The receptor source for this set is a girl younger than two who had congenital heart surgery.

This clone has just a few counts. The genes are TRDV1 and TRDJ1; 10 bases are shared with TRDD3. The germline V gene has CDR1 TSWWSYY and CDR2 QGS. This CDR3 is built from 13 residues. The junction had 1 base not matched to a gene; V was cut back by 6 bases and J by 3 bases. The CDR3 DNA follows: TGTGCTCTTGGAGGGGGATACGCCGATAAACTCATCTTT. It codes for CALGGGYADKLIF.

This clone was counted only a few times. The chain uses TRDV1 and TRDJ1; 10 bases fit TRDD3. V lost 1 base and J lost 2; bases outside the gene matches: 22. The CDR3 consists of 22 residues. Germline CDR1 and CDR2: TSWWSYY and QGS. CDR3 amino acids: CALGEQVLLPTPGDTRTDKLIF. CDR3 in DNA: TGTGCTCTTGGGGAACAGGTCCTACTGCCCACCCCGGGGGATACGCGTACCGATAAACTCATCTTT.

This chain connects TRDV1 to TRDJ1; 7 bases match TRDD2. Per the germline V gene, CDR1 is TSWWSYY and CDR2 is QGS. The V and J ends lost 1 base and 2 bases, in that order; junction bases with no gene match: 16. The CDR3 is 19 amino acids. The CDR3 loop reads CALGERGNTSYPSTDKLIF. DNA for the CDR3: TGTGCTCTTGGGGAACGCGGGAATACTTCCTATCCTTCTACCGATAAACTCATCTTT.

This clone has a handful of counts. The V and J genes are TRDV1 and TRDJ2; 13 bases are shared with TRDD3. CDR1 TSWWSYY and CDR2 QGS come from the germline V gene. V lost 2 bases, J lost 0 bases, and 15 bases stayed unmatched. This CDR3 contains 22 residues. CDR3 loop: CALGEMYSDLLGDTALTAQLFF. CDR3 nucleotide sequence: TGTGCTCTTGGGGAAATGTACTCGGACCTACTGGGGGATACGGCTTTGACAGCACAACTCTTCTTT.

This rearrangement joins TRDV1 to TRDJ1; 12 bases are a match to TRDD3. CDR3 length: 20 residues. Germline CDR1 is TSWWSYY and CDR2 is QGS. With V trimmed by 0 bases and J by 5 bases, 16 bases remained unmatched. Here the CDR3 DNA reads TGTGCTCTTGGGGAACTAGGGGACCTCTTACTGGGGGATACTCCAGATAAACTCATCTTT. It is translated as CALGELGDLLLGDTPDKLIF.

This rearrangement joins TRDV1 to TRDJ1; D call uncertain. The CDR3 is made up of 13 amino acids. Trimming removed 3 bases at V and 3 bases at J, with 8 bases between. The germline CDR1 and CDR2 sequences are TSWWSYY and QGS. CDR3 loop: CALGELISDKLIF. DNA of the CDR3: TGTGCTCTTGGGGAGCTCATATCCGATAAACTCATCTTT.

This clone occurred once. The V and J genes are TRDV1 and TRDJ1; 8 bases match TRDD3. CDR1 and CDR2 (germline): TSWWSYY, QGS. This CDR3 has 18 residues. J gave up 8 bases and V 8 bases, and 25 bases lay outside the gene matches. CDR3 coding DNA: TGTGCTCTTATCCCCGCAAGTACGGCTGGGGGAAGAGAGGAAAAACTCATCTTT. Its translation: CALIPASTAGGREEKLIF.

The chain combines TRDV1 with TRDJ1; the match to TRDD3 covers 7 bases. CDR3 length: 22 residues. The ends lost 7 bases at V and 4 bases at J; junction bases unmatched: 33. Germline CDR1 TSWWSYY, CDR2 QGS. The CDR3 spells CALVGRSLLGLSGGIWFDKLIF. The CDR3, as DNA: TGTGCTCTTGTAGGCCGATCCCTCCTAGGACTAAGCGGGGGGATCTGGTTCGATAAACTCATCTTT.

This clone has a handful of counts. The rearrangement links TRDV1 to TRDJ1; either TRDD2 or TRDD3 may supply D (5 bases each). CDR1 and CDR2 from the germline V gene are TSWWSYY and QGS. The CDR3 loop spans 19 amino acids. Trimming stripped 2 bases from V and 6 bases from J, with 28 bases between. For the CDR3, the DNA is TGTGCTCTTGGGGAAAGACCTACGGTACTACCCCCACGGGGAAATAAACTCATCTTT. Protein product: CALGERPTVLPPRGNKLIF.

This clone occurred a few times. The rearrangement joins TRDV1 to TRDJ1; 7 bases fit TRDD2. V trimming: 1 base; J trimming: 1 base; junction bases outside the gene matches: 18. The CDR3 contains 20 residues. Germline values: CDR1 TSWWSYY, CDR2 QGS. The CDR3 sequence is CALGERPSSTLEKPTDKLIF. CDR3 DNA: TGTGCTCTTGGGGAACGGCCTTCCTCAACACTGGAGAAACCCACCGATAAACTCATCTTT.

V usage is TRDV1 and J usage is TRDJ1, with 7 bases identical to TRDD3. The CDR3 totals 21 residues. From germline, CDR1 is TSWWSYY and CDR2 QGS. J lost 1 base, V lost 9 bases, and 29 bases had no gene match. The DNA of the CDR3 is TGTGCTCTCTCCATGACGTATTTCCTCAACACCTGGGGGGTCTCCACCGATAAACTCATCTTT. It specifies CALSMTYFLNTWGVSTDKLIF.

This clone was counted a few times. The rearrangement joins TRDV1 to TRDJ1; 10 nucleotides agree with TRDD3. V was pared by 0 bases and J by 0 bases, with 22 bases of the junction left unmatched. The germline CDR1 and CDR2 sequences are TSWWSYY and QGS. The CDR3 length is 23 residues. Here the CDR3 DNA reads TGTGCTCTTGGGGAACTCTCATGGGTCGGGAGTCGGGGGATACGGGGGTACACCGATAAACTCATCTTT. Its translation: CALGELSWVGSRGIRGYTDKLIF.

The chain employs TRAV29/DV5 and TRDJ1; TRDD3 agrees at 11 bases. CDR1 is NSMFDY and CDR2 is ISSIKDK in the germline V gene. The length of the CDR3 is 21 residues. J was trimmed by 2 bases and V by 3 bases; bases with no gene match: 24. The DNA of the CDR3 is TGTGCAGCAACCCCGCTAATCCTTGAGTACTGGGGGATAAAATGTACCGATAAACTCATCTTT. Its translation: CAATPLILEYWGIKCTDKLIF.

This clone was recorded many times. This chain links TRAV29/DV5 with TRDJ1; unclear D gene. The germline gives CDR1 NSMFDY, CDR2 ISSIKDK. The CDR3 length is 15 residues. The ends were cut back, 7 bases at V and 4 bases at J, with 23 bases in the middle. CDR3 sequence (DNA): TGTGCAACCACGGATCGTGTGAGGCGTTACGATAAACTCATCTTT. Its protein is CATTDRVRRYDKLIF.

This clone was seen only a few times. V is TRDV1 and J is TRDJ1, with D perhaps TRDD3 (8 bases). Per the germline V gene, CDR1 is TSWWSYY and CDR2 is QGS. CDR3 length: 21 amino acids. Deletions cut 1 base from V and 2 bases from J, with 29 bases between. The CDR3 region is CALGEPFLPRGDSGATDKLIF. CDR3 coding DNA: TGTGCTCTTGGGGAACCATTCCTACCCCGGGGGGATAGTGGAGCGACCGATAAACTCATCTTT.

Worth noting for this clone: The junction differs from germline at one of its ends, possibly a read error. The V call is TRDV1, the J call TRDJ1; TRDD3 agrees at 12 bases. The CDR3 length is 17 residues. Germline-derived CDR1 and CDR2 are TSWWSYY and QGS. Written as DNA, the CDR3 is TGTGCTCTTGGGCAACTGCTGGGGGATACGCGAACCGATAAACTCATCTTT. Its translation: CALGQLLGDTRTDKLIF.

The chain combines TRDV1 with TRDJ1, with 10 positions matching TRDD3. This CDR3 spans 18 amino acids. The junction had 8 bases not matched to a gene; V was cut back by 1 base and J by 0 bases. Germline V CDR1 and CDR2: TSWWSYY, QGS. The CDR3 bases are TGTGCTCTTGGGGAACGGGCCCGTGGGGGATACTACACCGATAAACTCATCTTT. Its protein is CALGERARGGYYTDKLIF.

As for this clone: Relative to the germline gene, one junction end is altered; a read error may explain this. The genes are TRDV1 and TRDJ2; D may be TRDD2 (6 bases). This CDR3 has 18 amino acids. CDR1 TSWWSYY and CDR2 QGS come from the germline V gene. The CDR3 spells CALGALDNLPFLTAQLFF. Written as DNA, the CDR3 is TGTGCTCTGGGGGCCCTGGATAACCTTCCCTTTTTGACAGCACAACTCTTCTTT.

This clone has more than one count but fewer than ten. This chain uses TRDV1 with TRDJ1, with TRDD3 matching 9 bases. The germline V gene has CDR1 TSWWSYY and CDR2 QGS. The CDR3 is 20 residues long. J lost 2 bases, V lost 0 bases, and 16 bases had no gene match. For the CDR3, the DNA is TGTGCTCTTGGGGAACTTTTCCGCTGGGGATACGAAGGTTGGACCGATAAACTCATCTTT. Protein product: CALGELFRWGYEGWTDKLIF.

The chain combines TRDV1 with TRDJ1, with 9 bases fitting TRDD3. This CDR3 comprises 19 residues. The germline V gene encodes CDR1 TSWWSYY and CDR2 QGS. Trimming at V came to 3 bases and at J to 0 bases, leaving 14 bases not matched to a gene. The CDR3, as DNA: TGTGCTCTTGGGGATTTCCGAGGTTGGGGGATAGGTGACACCGATAAACTCATCTTT. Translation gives CALGDFRGWGIGDTDKLIF.

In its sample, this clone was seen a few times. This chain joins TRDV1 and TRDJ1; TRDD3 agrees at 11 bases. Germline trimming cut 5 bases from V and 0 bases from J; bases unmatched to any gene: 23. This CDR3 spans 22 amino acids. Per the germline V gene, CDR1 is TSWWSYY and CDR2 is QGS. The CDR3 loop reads CALGISVIGGYAYPHNTDKLIF. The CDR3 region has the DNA TGTGCTCTTGGGATTAGCGTGATTGGGGGATACGCCTATCCTCATAACACCGATAAACTCATCTTT.

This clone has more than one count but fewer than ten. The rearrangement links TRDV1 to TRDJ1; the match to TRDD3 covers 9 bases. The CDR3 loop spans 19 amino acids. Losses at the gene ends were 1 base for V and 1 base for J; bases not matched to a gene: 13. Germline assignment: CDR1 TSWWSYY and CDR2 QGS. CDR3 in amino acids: CALGEPLGDTRLPTDKLIF. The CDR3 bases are TGTGCTCTTGGGGAACCTCTTGGGGATACGCGCCTTCCCACCGATAAACTCATCTTT.

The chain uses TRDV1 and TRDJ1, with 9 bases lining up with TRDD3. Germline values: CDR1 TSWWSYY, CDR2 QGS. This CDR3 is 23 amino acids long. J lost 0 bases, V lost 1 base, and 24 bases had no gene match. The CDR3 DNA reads TGTGCTCTTGGGGAACCCCCTACGTCCGCCTTTACTGGGGGACATCCGTACACCGATAAACTCATCTTT. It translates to CALGEPPTSAFTGGHPYTDKLIF.

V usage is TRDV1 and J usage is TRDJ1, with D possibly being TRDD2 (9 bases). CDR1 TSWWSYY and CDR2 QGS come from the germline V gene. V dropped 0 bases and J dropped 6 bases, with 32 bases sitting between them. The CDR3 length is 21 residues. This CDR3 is CALGELKPSYDGDTWTHKLIF. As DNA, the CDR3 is TGTGCTCTTGGGGAACTTAAGCCTTCCTACGATGGGGATACTTGGACCCATAAACTCATCTTT.

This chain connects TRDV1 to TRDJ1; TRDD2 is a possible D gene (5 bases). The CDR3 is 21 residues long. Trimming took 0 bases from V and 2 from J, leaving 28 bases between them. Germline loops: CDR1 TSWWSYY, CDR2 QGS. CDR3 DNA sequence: TGTGCTCTTGGGGAACTTAAGGTCCTAGCGACTGAACGGGTGAGAACCGATAAACTCATCTTT. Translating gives CALGELKVLATERVRTDKLIF.

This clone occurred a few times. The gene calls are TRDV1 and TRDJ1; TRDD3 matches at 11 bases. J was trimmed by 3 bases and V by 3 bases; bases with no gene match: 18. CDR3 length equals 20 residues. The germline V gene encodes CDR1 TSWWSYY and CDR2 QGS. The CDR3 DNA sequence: TGTGCTCTTGGGGAGGGAGCCGGCCTCCACCACTGGGGGATATCCGATAAACTCATCTTT. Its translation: CALGEGAGLHHWGISDKLIF.